This T cell receptor beta chain was retrieved from a study of blood T cell repertoires in COVID-19. Study information: The origin of the acute and convalescent COVID-19 samples was the United States, Italy and Spain. PBMCs, B-cell-depleted T cells, or T cells were the source of the cDNA or gDNA that made up the material.

V gave up 6 bases and J gave up 6 bases, with 14 bases separating them. The CDR3 is 13 residues long. Germline V lookup: CDR1 MNHEY, CDR2 SVGAGI. Per the original methods: By means of reference gene primer amplification, nucleated cell counts were estimated. TCRdb's table, derived via immunoSEQ multiplex PCR, lists solely in-frame clones and lacks some. V and J calls and clone size are given by that table; D and trimming were obtained from the DNA. The sample records 55,000 to 80,000 clones, roughly four fifths being singletons. This receptor was taken from a woman in her 70s with acute or convalescent COVID-19. The sequenced sample was peripheral blood. The J gene is TRBJ1-1, the V gene TRBV6-5; D gene ambiguous. The CDR3 sequence is CASRDYREPEAFF. CDR3 nucleotide sequence: TGTGCCAGCAGGGATTATCGGGAGCCTGAAGCTTTCTTT.